This entry describes one T cell receptor (beta chain). This CDR3 is built from 14 residues. Trimming took 8 bases from V and 0 from J, leaving 10 bases between them. CDR1 is MDHEN, CDR2 SYDVKM, per germline. Using immunoSEQ multiplex PCR, the repertoire was profiled, and TCRdb retains in-frame clones only, with some absent. The table records 250,000 to 350,000 clones, about 86% of them present only once. This specimen comes from a study of blood T cell repertoires in COVID-19. The source material was peripheral blood. This chain links TRBV28 with TRBJ1-4, with D possibly matching TRBD1 (5 bases). This clonotype originated in a person aged 65 to 85 with COVID-19, enrolled during active disease. The DNA of the CDR3 is TGTGCCAGCCACTCGGGGGCAACTAATGAAAAACTGTTTTTT. This gives the protein CASHSGATNEKLFF.